The 25 T cell receptor beta chains presented below share a single source sample, sequenced in a study of blood T cell repertoires in COVID-19. Here immunoSEQ multiplex PCR was the method, and the copy in TCRdb shows in-frame clones only, minus some. The sample records a few hundred thousand clones, roughly 91% being singletons. Sequencing was done on a sample of PBMCs or T cells enriched from blood (not recorded which). The source is a woman aged 45-65 years who had been exposed to COVID-19.

The chain links TRBV10-3 to TRBJ1-6; the D gene is possibly TRBD1 (6 bases). The CDR3 spans 15 residues. Trimming took off 3 bases at V and 5 bases at J, with 11 bases between the two ends. CDR1 and CDR2 from the germline V gene are ENHRY and SYGVKD. The CDR3: CAISERGTNNSPLHF. The CDR3, as DNA: TGTGCCATCAGTGAAAGGGGGACTAATAATTCACCCCTCCACTTT.

CDR3 bases: TGTGCCAGCAGTTACACTGATTCACCCCTCCACTTT. Encoded protein: CASSYTDSPLHF. The chain links TRBV6-5 to TRBJ1-6; D gene uncertain. CDR1 MNHEY and CDR2 SVGAGI come from the germline V gene. The CDR3 totals 12 residues. Trimming stripped 2 bases from V and 8 bases from J, with 4 bases between.

The gene calls are TRBV7-9 and TRBJ2-7; D perhaps matches TRBD1 (8 bases). There are 15 residues in the CDR3. Germline CDR1 is SEHNR and CDR2 is FQNEAQ (reference sequence). Trimming cost V 3 bases and J 2 bases, with 14 bases left between them. As DNA, the CDR3 is TGTGCCAGCAGCTTTTCGGGGGGACAGGCCTACGAGCAGTACTTC. Its protein product is CASSFSGGQAYEQYF.

The chain combines TRBV29-1 with TRBJ2-1, with 10 bases fitting TRBD1. The CDR3 runs to 13 residues. J lost 2 bases, V lost 8 bases, and 3 bases had no gene match. The germline V gene encodes CDR1 SQVTM and CDR2 ANQGSEA. The DNA of the CDR3 is TGCAGCACGGACAGGGGGGCCTACAATGAGCAGTTCTTC. This codes for CSTDRGAYNEQFF.

This rearrangement joins TRBV4-2 to TRBJ2-1; D is perhaps TRBD2 (7 bases). CDR1 and CDR2 (germline): LGHNA, YNFKEQ. The CDR3 totals 15 residues. Trimming left V 2 bases short and J 4 bases short, with 12 bases between. The CDR3 region is CASSQLGGAYNEQFF. The CDR3 region has the DNA TGTGCCAGCAGCCAATTGGGGGGGGCTTACAATGAGCAGTTCTTC.

This clone was counted once. The rearrangement joins TRBV5-8 to TRBJ2-3; D unresolved. The germline V gene has CDR1 SGHTS and CDR2 YDEGEE. V was pared by 4 bases and J by 0 bases, with 15 bases between. The CDR3 length is 16 residues. The CDR3 DNA reads TGTGCCAGCAGCCGAGCCTTCGCGGTCAGCACAGATACGCAGTATTTT. It encodes CASSRAFAVSTDTQYF.

The count of this clone is one. The V and J genes are TRBV27 and TRBJ2-3; 7 nucleotides align to TRBD1. This CDR3 region has 15 residues. V lost 4 bases and J lost 1; bases outside the gene matches: 5. Looked up from germline, CDR1 is MNHEY and CDR2 is SMNVEV (reference sequence). CDR3 nucleotides: TGTGCCAGCAGTTCGCAGGGGGTCGGCACAGATACGCAGTATTTT. Protein product: CASSSQGVGTDTQYF.

The chain uses TRBV5-1 and TRBJ1-1, with 7 bases that match TRBD1. Germline-derived CDR1 and CDR2 are SGHRS and YFSETQ. V shed 5 bases, J shed 5 bases, and the junction held 9 bases outside the gene matches. The CDR3 is made up of 14 amino acids. This CDR3 is CASSLATGETEAFF. The CDR3 DNA follows: TGCGCCAGCAGTTTAGCTACAGGGGAGACTGAAGCTTTCTTT.

The chain is built from TRBV28 and TRBJ2-7; possible D gene TRBD1, 5 bases. CDR1 is MDHEN, CDR2 SYDVKM, per germline. This CDR3 spans 13 amino acids. Trimming removed 3 bases at V and 6 bases at J, with 12 bases between. The CDR3 region is CASSFWQGSEQYF. The DNA of the CDR3 is TGTGCCAGCAGTTTCTGGCAGGGATCCGAGCAGTACTTC.

CDR3 loop: CASTVGRGDSTDTQYF. In DNA form, the CDR3 reads TGTGCCAGCACGGTGGGGCGGGGTGACAGCACAGATACGCAGTATTTT. This chain links TRBV2 with TRBJ2-3; D might be TRBD2 (6 bases). Per germline, CDR1 SNHLY and CDR2 FYNNEI. The CDR3 is 16 amino acids. Trimming pared 7 bases from V and 0 bases from J, leaving 17 bases between. The full variable domain, with the rest looked up from reference TRBV2 and TRBJ2-3, is EPEVTQTPSHQVTQMGQEVILRCVPISNHLYFYWYRQILGQKVEFLVSFYNNEISEKSEIFDDQFSVERPDGSNFTLKIRSTKLEDSAMYFCASTVGRGDSTDTQYFGPGTRLTVL.

This clone was recorded a few times. V gene TRBV7-2 combines with J gene TRBJ1-4; 10 bases match TRBD1. The germline CDR1 and CDR2 sequences are SGHTA and FQGNSA. The V and J ends lost 6 bases and 6 bases, in that order; junction bases with no gene match: 4. The CDR3 runs to 14 residues. The CDR3 coding sequence is TGTGCCAGCAGGTCCGGGACAGGGGATGAAAAACTGTTTTTT. This codes for CASRSGTGDEKLFF. Supplemented by reference TRBV7-2 and TRBJ1-4, the full variable domain reads GAGVSQSPSNKVTEKGKDVELRCDPISGHTALYWYRQSLGQGLEFLIYFQGNSAPDKSGLPSDRFSAERTGGSVSTLTIQRTQQEDSAVYLCASRSGTGDEKLFFGSGTQLSVL.

This chain uses TRBV5-6 with TRBJ1-3; D call uncertain. Deletions cut 0 bases from V and 0 bases from J, with 10 bases between. This CDR3 has 16 amino acids. The germline gives CDR1 SGHDT, CDR2 YYEEEE. This CDR3 is CASSLGRRISGNTIYF. The CDR3 DNA is TGTGCCAGCAGCTTGGGGCGCAGGATCTCTGGAAACACCATATATTTT.

The rearrangement uses TRBV2 and TRBJ1-2; D is ambiguous. The CDR3 has 15 amino acids. V was trimmed by 1 base and J by 7 bases, leaving 16 bases between them. Germline V gene lookup returns CDR1 SNHLY and CDR2 FYNNEI. CDR3 DNA sequence: TGTGCCAGCAGTGAAGATGGCGGTGGTGTTGGTGGCTACACCTTC. Translated, it gives CASSEDGGGVGGYTF.

This clone turned up a few times. The chain links TRBV24-1 to TRBJ2-3; weak D call: TRBD2 (5 bases). Trimming removed 0 bases from V and 2 bases from J, with 11 bases in between. Germline CDR1 KGHDR, CDR2 SFDVKD. The CDR3 contains 16 residues. Written as DNA, the CDR3 is TGTGCCACCAGTGATTTGCGTGGACTGCACACAGATACGCAGTATTTT. This sequence encodes CATSDLRGLHTDTQYF.

The rearrangement uses TRBV3-1 (or the pseudogene TRBV3-2) and TRBJ1-1; unclear D gene. V was shortened by 0 bases and J by 4 bases, with 18 bases between the two germline ends. Germline V CDR1 and CDR2: LGHDT, YNNKEL (reference sequence). This CDR3 region has 17 residues. CDR3 in amino acids: CASSQDLRLKRGTEAFF. The CDR3 coding sequence is TGTGCCAGCAGCCAAGATCTCCGGCTTAAACGGGGCACTGAAGCTTTCTTT.

The V and J genes are TRBV2 and TRBJ1-6; unclear D gene. Germline V lookup: CDR1 SNHLY, CDR2 FYNNEI. The CDR3 spans 12 residues. With 4 bases removed from V and 13 bases from J, the gap between germline ends came to 11 bases. In nucleotides, the CDR3 is TGTGCCAGCAGTGGTGAGAGTCGGCCCCTCCACTTT. Its protein is CASSGESRPLHF.

Here the CDR3 reads CASSALVTQYF. DNA for the CDR3: TGTGCCAGCAGCGCGTTGGTTACGCAGTATTTT. The chain recombines TRBV3-1 (or the pseudogene TRBV3-2) with TRBJ2-3; D gene ambiguous. With 5 bases removed from V and 8 bases from J, the gap between germline ends came to 8 bases. This CDR3 region has 11 residues. Germline assignment: CDR1 LGHDT and CDR2 YNNKEL (reference sequence).

This clone has only one observation. The chain recombines TRBV6-5 with TRBJ1-5; D is possibly TRBD1 (6 bases). From germline, CDR1 is MNHEY and CDR2 SVGAGI. The germline V and J ends were trimmed by 7 bases and 6 bases, with 16 bases remaining between them. The CDR3 covers 14 residues. The chain's CDR3 is CASKIDRFGQPQHF. CDR3 DNA: TGTGCCAGCAAAATAGACAGGTTTGGTCAGCCCCAGCATTTT.

The J gene is TRBJ2-3, the V gene TRBV7-9; TRBD2 matches 9 bases. The germline CDR1 and CDR2 sequences are SEHNR and FQNEAQ (reference sequence). J was trimmed by 6 bases and V by 6 bases; bases with no gene match: 10. The CDR3 covers 15 residues. The CDR3 DNA reads TGTGCCAGCAGGGAGGGAAAGGGACTAGCTGATACGCAGTATTTT. Translating it yields CASREGKGLADTQYF.

V and J are TRBV3-1 (or the pseudogene TRBV3-2) and TRBJ2-2; possible D gene TRBD1, 5 bases. The V end lost 8 bases, the J end lost 4 bases, and 11 bases lay between the germline ends. Germline CDR1 is LGHDT and CDR2 is YNNKEL (reference sequence). CDR3 length equals 13 residues. CDR3 amino acids: CASEQGGTGELFF. DNA for the CDR3: TGTGCCAGCGAGCAGGGCGGCACCGGGGAGCTGTTTTTT.

The chain links TRBV18 to TRBJ2-2, with 7 bases identical to TRBD1. CDR1 is KGHSH and CDR2 is LQKENI in the germline V gene. The CDR3 extends over 18 amino acids. Trimming took 3 bases from V and 0 from J; bases not matched to a gene: 10. The CDR3 bases are TGTGCCAGCTCACCTAAGGGCAGGGGGATCGCGAACACCGGGGAGCTGTTTTTT. It yields the protein CASSPKGRGIANTGELFF.

The chain uses TRBV6-5 and TRBJ2-3; possible D gene TRBD1, 5 bases. Germline-derived CDR1 and CDR2 are MNHEY and SVGAGI. This CDR3 comprises 15 residues. The ends were cut back, 2 bases at V and 1 base at J, with 10 bases in the middle. The CDR3 DNA sequence: TGTGCCAGCAGTTACGGCGGCAGGGGCACAGATACGCAGTATTTT. It specifies CASSYGGRGTDTQYF.

This chain connects TRBV12-3 or TRBV12-4 to TRBJ2-7; tentative D call: TRBD1 (5 bases). V lost 3 bases and J 6 bases, leaving 9 bases between the germline ends. The CDR3 sequence is 12 residues long. CDR3 DNA sequence: TGTGCCAGCAGTTTGCAGGGTCTCGAGCAGTACTTC. Amino acid sequence: CASSLQGLEQYF.

This clone has only one observation. The chain links TRBV5-1 to TRBJ1-1, with TRBD1 matching over 10 bases. This CDR3 region has 16 residues. CDR1 SGHRS and CDR2 YFSETQ come from the germline V gene. V dropped 0 bases and J dropped 3; count of bases not matched to a gene: 5. CDR3 protein: CASSLAGQGWDTEAFF. The CDR3 nucleotides are TGCGCCAGCAGCTTGGCGGGACAGGGGTGGGACACTGAAGCTTTCTTT.

The chain employs TRBV10-3 and TRBJ2-7; 12 nucleotides line up with TRBD2. The CDR3 runs 15 residues. V dropped 4 bases and J dropped 7; count of bases not matched to a gene: 8. The germline CDR1 and CDR2 sequences are ENHRY and SYGVKD. The CDR3, as DNA: TGTGCCATCAGTGTATCTAGCGGGGGGGCCTGGGAGCAGTACTTC. It is translated as CAISVSSGGAWEQYF.